The sequence of this TCR beta chain was determined in a study of blood T cell repertoires in COVID-19. At the level of the study: Acute and convalescent COVID-19 samples came from the United States, Italy and Spain. From T cells, B-cell-depleted T cells, or PBMCs came the material, which was cDNA or gDNA.

This CDR3 contains 13 residues. Germline CDR1 reads SQVTM; CDR2 reads ANQGSEA. The ends were cut back, 7 bases at V and 5 bases at J, with 17 bases in the middle. In the authors' methods: Estimated nucleated cell counts came from reference gene primer amplification. The protocol was immunoSEQ multiplex PCR, while the TCRdb copy is restricted to in-frame clones and leaves out a portion. V, J and clone size reflect that table, while D and trimming were determined from the DNA. The table lists around 64,000 clones, 86% of them singletons, with 2% in the top ten. This rearrangement joins TRBV29-1 to TRBJ1-2, with a possible D match to TRBD1 (6 bases). The receptor was isolated from a man aged 25-40 years with acute or convalescent COVID-19. What was sequenced was peripheral blood. In nucleotides, the CDR3 is TGCAGCGCAGACCCGGACAGAGCATATGGCTACACCTTC. It translates to CSADPDRAYGYTF.